These T cell receptor beta chains were read from a single sample in a study of regulatory T cells in long-lasting Graves disease. TCRdb analysed the multiplex PCR reads with MiXCR anew, one entry per CDR3 protein. The data show roughly 400,000 distinct CDR3 sequences, about 15% seen once. This sample was also put to use in a study of T cells in Graves' hyperthyroidism and ophthalmopathy.

Here the sequenced sample was peripheral blood mononuclear cells (PBMCs), taken at new diagnosis, from a patient treated with antithyroid drugs. The receptor source for this set is a woman aged 40-49 years with Graves disease. Each CDR3 is given with its conserved first and last residue.

J	V	CDR3
TRBJ1-1	TRBV28	CASSLSFTYPTEAFF
TRBJ2-7	TRBV20-1	CSASFLSSYEQYF
TRBJ2-7	TRBV20-1	CSALEGRTLRDEQYF
TRBJ2-7	TRBV24-1	CATSDSPGTSGSYEQYF
TRBJ2-7	TRBV11-3	CASSLRSLATYEQYF
TRBJ2-5	TRBV10-2	CASRPGTGIETQYF
TRBJ2-7	TRBV4-1	CASSQVSAGGYEQYF
TRBJ1-2	TRBV7-2	CASSLDQGNYGYTF
TRBJ2-3	TRBV12-3/TRBV12-4	CASSQYSESTDTQYF
TRBJ1-2	TRBV7-9	CASSLWGTSDGYTF
TRBJ2-7	TRBV25-1	CASSEYFGGEQYF
TRBJ2-1	TRBV27	CASRKDRAYEQFF
TRBJ2-3	TRBV3-1	CASSWRGSGSGTQYF
TRBJ2-2	TRBV27	CASSLDQGLGELFF
TRBJ1-3	TRBV28	CASASPPSRGGGNTIYF
TRBJ2-7	TRBV30	CAWDTSGSSYEQYF
TRBJ1-6	TRBV11-2	CASGGSLGLNSPLHF
TRBJ2-7	TRBV9	CASSPGTIGAYEQYF
TRBJ2-1	TRBV11-2	CASSLARRLRHNEQFF
TRBJ2-7	TRBV2	CASRGVYREQYF
TRBJ2-1	TRBV9	CASSGNSYNEQFF
TRBJ2-7	TRBV27	CATAPGTGPYEQYF
TRBJ1-1	TRBV28	CASSLRVNTKAFF
TRBJ2-2	TRBV11-3	CASSLVTFPQGAPGELFF
TRBJ2-7	TRBV19	CASSFAGDLYEQYF
TRBJ2-1	TRBV12-3/TRBV12-4	CASSLDSEQFF
TRBJ2-3	TRBV5-1	CASSSSRALDTQYF
TRBJ2-5	TRBV27	CASSFFEGAETQYF
TRBJ1-2	TRBV19	CASKKVQGLYGYTF
TRBJ2-1	TRBV5-1	CASSLALGQQNEQFF
TRBJ1-1	TRBV14	CASSQRTGDMANTEAFF
TRBJ2-7	TRBV11-1	CAGSYQAGMGYEQYF
TRBJ2-7	TRBV29-1	CSATGDGPYEQYF